This T cell receptor beta chain was captured in a study of blood T cells in healthy people across ages. Whole-study context: Template switching caught about one barcoded beta molecule for each two T cells.

A second PCR, run for roughly 7 to 11 cycles, used a sample-barcoded 5' primer plus a J-beta primer mix. TCRdb reprocessed the 5' RACE reads with MiXCR, giving one entry per CDR3 protein. The sample consists of hundreds of thousands of distinct CDR3 sequences, approximately 30% of them appearing once. Trimming at V came to 7 bases and at J to 0 bases, leaving 3 bases not matched to a gene. Germline V gene sequence: CDR1 MNHEY, CDR2 SMNVEV (reference sequence). This CDR3 has 14 amino acids. The source material was blood. This rearrangement joins TRBV27 to TRBJ2-7, with 10 bases lining up with TRBD2. This sequence was found in an elderly woman in good health. The CDR3 bases are TGTGCCAGCAACGGACTAGCGGACTCCTACGAGCAGTACTTC. Its protein is CASNGLADSYEQYF.